These 22 T cell receptor beta chains originate from one sample sequenced in a study of siplizumab effects on memory and regulatory T cells. Assay: immunoSEQ multiplex PCR; the TCRdb copy retains only in-frame clones and omits some. The sample shows tens of thousands of clones, approximately 97% of them seen only once. The sample comprised naive CD4+ T cells sorted from blood. These TCRs come from a human donor in good health.

The gene calls are TRBV19 and TRBJ1-1; TRBD1 matches at 8 bases. In germline, CDR1 is LNHDA, CDR2 SQIVND (reference sequence). The length of the CDR3 is 15 residues. V lost 4 bases to trimming and J lost 1 base; unmatched junction nucleotides: 5. CDR3 region: CASSTRQGRNTEAFF. The CDR3 coding sequence is TGTGCCAGTAGTACCCGACAGGGGCGGAACACTGAAGCTTTCTTT.

The chain joins TRBV11-2 to TRBJ2-5, with D possibly called TRBD1 or TRBD2 (5 bases each). Germline CDR1 reads SGHAT; CDR2 reads FQNNGV. The CDR3 totals 15 residues. V was cut by 3 bases and J by 1 base, with 12 bases left in between. CDR3: CASSFGTGSQETQYF. The CDR3 DNA is TGTGCCAGCAGCTTCGGGACGGGAAGCCAAGAGACCCAGTACTTC.

V and J are TRBV4-1 and TRBJ1-1; D is uncertain. V shed 1 base and J shed 1 base, with 16 bases lying between them. This CDR3 comprises 17 residues. The germline V gene has CDR1 MGHRA and CDR2 YSYEKL. The DNA for the CDR3 is TGCGCCAGCAGCCAAGGACGCCCTTCTGCCCCGAACACTGAAGCTTTCTTT. This translates into CASSQGRPSAPNTEAFF.

This chain links TRBV10-1 with TRBJ2-1, with 9 positions matching TRBD1. The trim removed 3 bases at V and 5 bases at J, leaving 5 bases unmatched. Germline V gives CDR1 WNHNN, CDR2 SYGVQD (reference sequence). This CDR3 has 15 amino acids. The CDR3 sequence is CASSEPGTGNNEQFF. The CDR3 bases are TGCGCCAGCAGTGAACCCGGGACAGGGAACAATGAGCAGTTCTTC.

The chain is built from TRBV5-4 and TRBJ1-4, with D unclear. Trimming took off 3 bases at V and 4 bases at J, with 7 bases between the two ends. CDR3 length: 13 amino acids. Germline-derived CDR1 and CDR2 are SGHNT and YYREEE (reference sequence). As DNA, the CDR3 is TGTGCCAGCAGCTACGGCCTTAATGAAAAACTGTTTTTT. Its translation: CASSYGLNEKLFF.

The chain links TRBV7-3 to TRBJ1-1, with TRBD1 matching over 9 bases. The junction had 8 bases not matched to a gene; V was cut back by 4 bases and J by 8 bases. CDR1 and CDR2 (germline): SGHTA, FQGTGA. The CDR3 covers 14 residues. CDR3 residues: CASSSQQGAREAFF. The CDR3 nucleotides are TGTGCCAGCAGCTCGCAACAGGGGGCTCGAGAAGCTTTCTTT.

The chain is built from TRBV5-1 and TRBJ2-7, with D possibly being TRBD1 or TRBD2 (5 bases each). Trimming cost V 4 bases and J 3 bases, with 14 bases left between them. From germline, CDR1 is SGHRS and CDR2 YFSETQ. The CDR3 is 14 residues long. This chain's CDR3 is CASSGRDPDYEQYF. The CDR3 nucleotides are TGCGCCAGCAGCGGCCGGGACCCGGACTACGAGCAGTACTTC.

The rearrangement uses TRBV12-5 and TRBJ1-6; D uncertain. The CDR3 consists of 13 residues. Germline V gives CDR1 LGHNT, CDR2 FRNRAP. Trimming stripped 1 base from V and 13 bases from J, with 11 bases between. The CDR3 coding sequence is TGTGCTAGTGGTTTGGAACAAAGAGGTCCCCTCCACTTT. The encoded protein is CASGLEQRGPLHF. The whole variable domain, filled in from reference TRBV12-5 and TRBJ1-6, reads DARVTQTPRHKVTEMGQEVTMRCQPILGHNTVFWYRQTMMQGLELLAYFRNRAPLDDSGMPKDRFSAEMPDATLATLKIQPSEPRDSAVYFCASGLEQRGPLHFGNGTRLTVT.

The chain uses TRBV6-6 and TRBJ1-2; 8 nucleotides line up with TRBD1. The J segment lost 1 base and the V segment lost 5 bases, leaving 6 bases of the junction unmatched. The CDR3 is 15 amino acids. Germline V gene data show CDR1 as MNHNY and CDR2 as SVGAGI (reference sequence). CDR3 coding DNA: TGTGCCAGCAGTCGGACAGGGTCCGGTAACTATGGCTACACCTTC. This translates into CASSRTGSGNYGYTF.

The chain has TRBV19 and TRBJ1-5, with D unclear. There are 17 residues in the CDR3. V was clipped by 2 bases and J by 5 bases, with 19 bases between them. Germline CDR1 is LNHDA and CDR2 is SQIVND (reference sequence). This chain's CDR3 is CASSIQPGVSFDQPQHF. CDR3 DNA sequence: TGTGCCAGTAGTATACAACCCGGGGTATCGTTCGATCAGCCCCAGCATTTT.

The chain links TRBV5-1 to TRBJ2-7, with a tentative D call TRBD2 (5 bases). V was cut by 1 base and J by 7 bases, with 15 bases left in between. The CDR3 spans 14 residues. Germline CDR1 is SGHRS and CDR2 is YFSETQ. For the CDR3, the DNA is TGCGCCAGCAGCTTGCGGGCAGTTCGGGATGAGCAGTACTTC. Its protein is CASSLRAVRDEQYF.

CDR3 sequence: CASKTASYNSPLHF. The CDR3, as DNA: TGTGCCAGCAAGACGGCCTCCTATAATTCACCCCTCCACTTT. The chain recombines TRBV27 with TRBJ1-6; no clear D. CDR3 size: 14 residues. V shed 7 bases and J shed 0 bases, with 7 bases lying between them. Germline V gene sequence: CDR1 MNHEY, CDR2 SMNVEV (reference sequence).

V and J are TRBV5-4 and TRBJ2-3; unclear D gene. Germline assignment: CDR1 SGHNT and CDR2 YYREEE (reference sequence). The CDR3 is 13 amino acids. Trimming stripped 0 bases from V and 6 bases from J, with 8 bases between. DNA for the CDR3: TGTGCCAGCAGCTTGGCCTCCCCCGATACGCAGTATTTT. Its protein is CASSLASPDTQYF.

The chain uses TRBV27 and TRBJ2-5, with 7 bases that match TRBD1. The germline gives CDR1 MNHEY, CDR2 SMNVEV (reference sequence). The CDR3 is made up of 15 amino acids. The V segment lost 6 bases and the J segment 4 bases; nucleotides outside the gene matches: 11. The CDR3 sequence: CASSRGSGEGETQYF. CDR3 DNA: TGTGCCAGCAGCAGGGGGAGCGGCGAGGGAGAGACCCAGTACTTC.

The gene calls are TRBV4-1 and TRBJ2-5; 8 bases are a match to TRBD1. CDR3 size: 14 residues. Per germline, CDR1 MGHRA and CDR2 YSYEKL. V lost 2 bases and J lost 2; bases outside the gene matches: 1. CDR3 protein: CASSQRQGQETQYF. In nucleotides, the CDR3 is TGCGCCAGCAGCCAACGACAGGGGCAAGAGACCCAGTACTTC.

The J gene is TRBJ2-7, the V gene TRBV30; D is undetermined. The V end was cut by 2 bases, the J end by 0 bases, with 8 bases between. Germline V gives CDR1 GTSNPN, CDR2 SVGIG (reference sequence). The CDR3 is made up of 13 amino acids. The CDR3 DNA reads TGTGCCTGGAGTCTCCTGGGCTCCTACGAGCAGTACTTC. As protein: CAWSLLGSYEQYF.

The chain uses TRBV7-2 and TRBJ2-7, with TRBD1 identical over 12 bases. Unmatched junction bases numbered 8, after V lost 4 bases and J lost 7 bases. The V gene's germline CDR1 is SGHTA and CDR2 FQGNSA. The CDR3 runs to 15 residues. The CDR3 protein is CASSSRDRGRMEQYF. The CDR3 nucleotides are TGTGCCAGCAGCTCGAGGGACAGGGGGCGAATGGAGCAGTACTTC.

The J gene is TRBJ1-5, the V gene TRBV15; D is undetermined. Between the trimmed V and J ends, which lost 1 base and 3 bases, there was a span of 7 bases. The CDR3 sequence is 14 residues long. Germline V gene data show CDR1 as LNHNV and CDR2 as YYDKDF (reference sequence). DNA of the CDR3: TGTGCCACCAGCAGAGCTATCGCCAATCAGCCCCAGCATTTT. Translation gives CATSRAIANQPQHF.

The CDR3 DNA reads as TGTGCCAGCAGTCCCGGAAGAGCGGGTAGCGAGACCCAGTACTTC. This sequence encodes CASSPGRAGSETQYF. The gene calls are TRBV2 and TRBJ2-5; perhaps TRBD2 as D (6 bases). The ends were cut back, 5 bases at V and 5 bases at J, with 18 bases in the middle. CDR3 length: 15 amino acids. CDR1 SNHLY and CDR2 FYNNEI come from the germline V gene. Full variable domain (missing parts from reference TRBV2 and TRBJ2-5): EPEVTQTPSHQVTQMGQEVILRCVPISNHLYFYWYRQILGQKVEFLVSFYNNEISEKSEIFDDQFSVERPDGSNFTLKIRSTKLEDSAMYFCASSPGRAGSETQYFGPGTRLLVL.

The J gene is TRBJ2-2, the V gene TRBV11-2; unclear D gene. V was trimmed by 2 bases and J by 5 bases, leaving 12 bases between them. Germline values: CDR1 SGHAT, CDR2 FQNNGV. This CDR3 has 15 amino acids. CDR3 residues: CASSLLPRYTGELFF. CDR3 nucleotides: TGTGCCAGCAGCTTACTCCCGAGGTATACCGGGGAGCTGTTTTTT.

The chain links TRBV19 to TRBJ1-5; D unclear. The V gene lost 7 bases and the J gene lost 3 bases, with 16 bases spanning the gap. Looked up from germline, CDR1 is LNHDA and CDR2 is SQIVND (reference sequence). The CDR3 covers 15 residues. The DNA for the CDR3 is TGTGCCAGTATTCTGAAGGACGGATTCAATCAGCCCCAGCATTTT. It specifies CASILKDGFNQPQHF.

V gene TRBV29-1 combines with J gene TRBJ1-6; D gene unclear. V lost 7 bases and J 6 bases, leaving 13 bases between the germline ends. This CDR3 spans 13 amino acids. Per the germline V gene, CDR1 is SQVTM and CDR2 is ANQGSEA. In DNA, the CDR3 is TGCAGCGCCCGGGCAGGTCCTAATTCACCCCTCCACTTT. It translates to CSARAGPNSPLHF. The variable domain in full, with the rest retrieved from reference TRBV29-1 and TRBJ1-6, is SAVISQKPSRDICQRGTSLTIQCQVDSQVTMMFWYRQQPGQSLTLIATANQGSEATYESGFVIDKFPISRPNLTFSTLTVSNMSPEDSSIYLCSARAGPNSPLHFGNGTRLTVT.